The rows below give T cell receptor beta chains drawn from one sample of a study of beta chain features in type 1 diabetes. Libraries were prepared by immunoSEQ multiplex PCR; TCRdb keeps only in-frame clonotypes and omits some of them. The table includes 130,000 to 150,000 clones, about 51% detected once. Sequencing input: Tregs from blood. These receptors all stem from a man between 18 and 29 years old in good health. Both conserved end residues are part of each CDR3. D genes are given only for firm matches. Size values are once, few and many counts, or a class for expanded clones, and some rows have none.

.	TRBV6-6	12	.	TRBJ2-7	CASSPSSYEQYF	TGTGCCAGCAGTCCTAGCTCCTACGAGCAGTACTTC
.	TRBV7-2	13	once	TRBJ1-2	CASTRGQNYGYTF	TGTGCCAGCACCAGGGGACAAAACTATGGCTACACCTTC
.	TRBV18	16	few	TRBJ1-5	CASSPTTGFGNQPQHF	TGTGCCAGCTCACCTACTACCGGGTTTGGCAATCAGCCCCAGCATTTT
TRBD1	TRBV28	18	.	TRBJ1-2	CASIDGGDSLVAGYGYTF	TGTGCCAGCATCGACGGCGGGGACAGTCTCGTGGCGGGCTATGGCTACACCTTC
TRBD1	TRBV4-3	14	.	TRBJ2-2	CASSPTGDTGELFF	TGCGCCAGCAGCCCAACAGGGGACACCGGGGAGCTGTTTTTT
.	TRBV18	17	.	TRBJ2-1	CASSPLVAPSSYNEQFF	TGTGCCAGCTCGCCACTGGTAGCGCCGAGCTCCTACAATGAGCAGTTCTTC
.	TRBV14	16	.	TRBJ2-3	CASSLEVATSTDTQYF	TGTGCCAGCAGCCTAGAGGTAGCGACAAGCACAGATACGCAGTATTTT
TRBD1	TRBV28	16	.	TRBJ1-1	CASSSFTGGKNTEAFF	TGTGCCAGCAGTTCATTCACAGGGGGTAAGAACACTGAAGCTTTCTTT
TRBD1	TRBV29-1	15	once	TRBJ2-1	CSVDIPGQGNNEQFF	TGCAGCGTTGACATACCGGGACAGGGCAACAATGAGCAGTTCTTC
.	TRBV10-3	13	few	TRBJ1-5	CAIRREINQPQHF	TGTGCCATCAGGAGGGAAATCAATCAGCCCCAGCATTTT
.	TRBV25-1	16	.	TRBJ2-1	CASSETGRGGHNEQFF	TGTGCCAGCAGCGAAACAGGGAGGGGCGGCCACAATGAGCAGTTCTTC
TRBD1	TRBV15	19	few	TRBJ2-3	CATSRDGMFSGQGADTQYF	TGTGCCACCAGCAGAGATGGGATGTTTTCGGGACAGGGCGCAGATACGCAGTATTTT